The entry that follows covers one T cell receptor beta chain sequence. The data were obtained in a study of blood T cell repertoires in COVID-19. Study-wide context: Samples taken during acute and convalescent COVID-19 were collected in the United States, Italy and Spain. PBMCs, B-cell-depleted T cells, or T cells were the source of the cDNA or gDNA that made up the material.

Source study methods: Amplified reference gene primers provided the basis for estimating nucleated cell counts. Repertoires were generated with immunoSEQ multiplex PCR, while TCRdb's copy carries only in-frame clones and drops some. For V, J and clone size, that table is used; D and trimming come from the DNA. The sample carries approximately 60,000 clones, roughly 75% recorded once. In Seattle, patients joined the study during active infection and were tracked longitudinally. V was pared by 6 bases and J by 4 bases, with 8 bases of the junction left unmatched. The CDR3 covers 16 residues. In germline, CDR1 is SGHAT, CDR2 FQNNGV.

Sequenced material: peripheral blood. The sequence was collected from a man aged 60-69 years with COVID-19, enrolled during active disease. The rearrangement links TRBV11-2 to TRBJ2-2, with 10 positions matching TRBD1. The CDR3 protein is CASRTRDRGFTGELFF. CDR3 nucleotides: TGTGCCAGCAGAACTCGGGACAGGGGATTCACCGGGGAGCTGTTTTTT.